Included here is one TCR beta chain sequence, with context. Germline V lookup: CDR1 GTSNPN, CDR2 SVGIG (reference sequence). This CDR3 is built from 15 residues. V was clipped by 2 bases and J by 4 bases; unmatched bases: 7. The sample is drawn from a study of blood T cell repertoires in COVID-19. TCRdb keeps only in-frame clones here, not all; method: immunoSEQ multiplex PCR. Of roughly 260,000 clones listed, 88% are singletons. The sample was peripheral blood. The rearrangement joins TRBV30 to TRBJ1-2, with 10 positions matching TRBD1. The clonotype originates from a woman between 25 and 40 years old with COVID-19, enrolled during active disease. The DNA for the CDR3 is TGTGCCTGGAGTCTTATGACAGGGGGCTCCTATGGCTACACCTTC. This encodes CAWSLMTGGSYGYTF. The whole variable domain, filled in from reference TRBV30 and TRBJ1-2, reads SQTIHQWPATLVQPVGSPLSLECTVEGTSNPNLYWYRQAAGRGLQLLFYSVGIGQISSEVPQNLSASRPQDRQFILSSKKLLLSDSGFYLCAWSLMTGGSYGYTFGSGTRLTVV.